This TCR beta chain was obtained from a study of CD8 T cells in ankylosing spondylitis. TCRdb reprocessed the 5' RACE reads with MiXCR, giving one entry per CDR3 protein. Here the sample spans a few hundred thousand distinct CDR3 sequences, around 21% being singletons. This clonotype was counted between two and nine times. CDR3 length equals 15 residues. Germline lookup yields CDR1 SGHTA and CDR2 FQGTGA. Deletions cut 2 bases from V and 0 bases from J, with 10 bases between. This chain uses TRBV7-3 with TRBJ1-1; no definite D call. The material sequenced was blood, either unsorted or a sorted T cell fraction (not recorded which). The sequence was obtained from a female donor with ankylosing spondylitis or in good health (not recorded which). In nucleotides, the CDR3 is TGTGCCAGCAGCTTATGGAAGGAAGTGAACACTGAAGCTTTCTTT. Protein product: CASSLWKEVNTEAFF.